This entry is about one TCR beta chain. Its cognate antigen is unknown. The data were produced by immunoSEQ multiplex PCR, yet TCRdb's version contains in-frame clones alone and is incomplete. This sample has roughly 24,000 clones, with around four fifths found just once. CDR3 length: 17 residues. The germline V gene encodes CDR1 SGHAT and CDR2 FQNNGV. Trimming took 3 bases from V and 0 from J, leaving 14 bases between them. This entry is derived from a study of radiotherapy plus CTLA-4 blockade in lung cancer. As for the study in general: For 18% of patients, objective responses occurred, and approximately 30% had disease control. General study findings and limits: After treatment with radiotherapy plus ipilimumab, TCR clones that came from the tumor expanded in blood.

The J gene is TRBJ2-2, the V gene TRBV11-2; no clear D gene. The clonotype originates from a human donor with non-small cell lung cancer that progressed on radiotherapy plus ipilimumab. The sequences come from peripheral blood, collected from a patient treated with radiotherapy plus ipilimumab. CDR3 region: CASSFSWDATNTGELFF. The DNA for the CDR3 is TGTGCCAGCAGCTTTAGTTGGGATGCAACGAACACCGGGGAGCTGTTTTTT.